This TCR beta chain was profiled in a study of technical replicates of blood from four donors. Germline CDR1 reads LNHNV; CDR2 reads YYDKDF (reference sequence). The CDR3 is 17 residues long. V was clipped by 0 bases and J by 6 bases, with 19 bases between them. Method: immunoSEQ multiplex PCR; TCRdb's copy keeps in-frame clones and lacks some. The table shows about 83,000 clones, with just over 95% occurring only once. The chain joins TRBV15 to TRBJ2-3; a weak D match, TRBD2 (5 bases). This receptor was identified in a human donor in good health. The specimen was T cells isolated from PBMCs. The CDR3 spells CATSRDLWTDPSDTQYF. In nucleotides, the CDR3 is TGTGCCACCAGCAGAGATCTTTGGACTGATCCCTCCGATACGCAGTATTTT. The variable domain in full, with the rest retrieved from reference TRBV15 and TRBJ2-3, is DAMVIQNPRYQVTQFGKPVTLSCSQTLNHNVMYWYQQKSSQAPKLLFHYYDKDFNNEADTPDNFQSRRPNTSFCFLDIRSPGLGDTAMYLCATSRDLWTDPSDTQYFGPGTRLTVL.